The present T cell receptor (beta chain) was sequenced within a study of identical twins listed by TCRdb under 2016. With respect to the entire study: The study deep-sequenced TCR alpha and beta repertoires from monozygotic twins, unrelated adults of various ages and cord blood to test whether fetal clonotypes persist. To rule out contamination, replicate twin experiments were performed at different times with different library preparation protocols. Paper-wide results and their limitations: Compared with coincidental sharing between unrelated individuals, out-of-frame TCR alpha sequences shared between twins showed an excess of sequences with low generation probability. Recombination models systematically underestimated out-of-frame TCR alpha sharing in monozygotic twins but agreed with sharing between unrelated individuals. Because the same donors could not be followed over many years, the conclusions relied on cross-sectional statistical analysis. Invariant T cells such as MAIT and iNKT could partly confound zero-insertion analyses, though diverse VJ usage argued against this for most clonotypes. Fewer insertions were carried by abundant cord blood beta clonotypes, a similar but weaker trend appeared in young adult naive repertoires, and no such trend appeared in memory repertoires. In beta out-of-frame sequences, excess twin sharing was weaker, because having fewer shared sequences lowered the signal-to-noise ratio.

Only healthy Caucasian donors were included. Miltenyi CD45RO+ enrichment and human naive T-cell isolation kits were used to isolate memory (CD45RO+) and naive T cells from PBMC. This clonotype showed up just a few times. The specificity of this receptor is unknown. Base qualities were left out, and no much larger clone turns up one base away. Per the germline V gene, SGHAT is the CDR1 and FQNNGV is the CDR2. Taken from cysteine to phenylalanine, the CDR3 has 14 residues. Only the CDR3 portion is preserved as DNA: 42 bases, with reading frame beginning at the first base. Trimming takes 7 bases from V and 9 bases from J, and the germline ends sit 20 bases apart. Library preparation employed 5' RACE. TCRdb names Illumina HiSeq 2000 as the instrument used. A universal primer binding site was introduced by template switching, and a unique molecular identifier was present in the final cDNA, enabling accurate counting of TCR cDNA molecules. Specific primers in the conserved constant-segment region were used to synthesize first-strand cDNA for TCR alpha and beta chains. Each cDNA library was double barcoded, with a SMART-Mk sample barcode plus Illumina barcodes, to control for contamination. Two successive PCR steps introduced TruSeq adapter sequences along with Illumina sample barcodes. TCR alpha and beta cDNA libraries were sequenced on the Illumina HiSeq platform with custom primers. In the authors' own workflow: MiGEC processed the raw reads to extract unique molecular identifiers, while MiXCR was used to determine the CDR3 positions. Recombination models were inferred per individual with the repgenHMM and IGoR tools using an EM algorithm. The analysis of shared clonotypes was done with the tcR package in R, with sharing normalized by the product of cloneset sizes. To study raw recombination free of thymic and clonal selection effects, out-of-frame nonproductive sequences were analyzed. TCRdb reprocessing: public reads trimmed at Q25 with fastp, clones called with MiXCR, in-frame beta chains kept. Each entry merges the rows of one CDR3 protein and shows their most common DNA and genes. TCRdb, not the authors, supplied the V and J calls. The sample includes around 230,000 distinct CDR3 sequences, with less than 9.5% observed a single time. 5% to 6.5% of the sample goes to the ten largest clones.

Material: memory (CD45RO+) T cells sorted from blood. The cell subset or site label, read with the paper, signifies: CD45RO+ enriched T cells. The chain links TRBV11-2 with TRBJ2-3; the D gene assignment is perhaps TRBD1 or TRBD2, with each matching 6 bases. This TCR was recovered from a woman aged 18-29 years in good health. The DNA reads TGTGCCAGCACCGCCTTGGAGGGGGGTGGCACGCAGTATTTT. Translated, it reads CASTALEGGGTQYF.